The 21 T cell receptor beta chains reported below all come from one sample, sequenced in a study of Ad26.COV2.S vaccination and SARS-CoV-2 variants. Clones were read by immunoSEQ multiplex PCR, and TCRdb kept only the in-frame ones, dropping some. Here the sample spans about 470,000 clones, roughly 88% being singletons. Treatment reported: 15 to 20 received Ad26.COV2.S at low or high dose, single or two shots; roughly five received placebo; per-sample allocation not given. Material that was analyzed had been drawn on day 63 after the first vaccine or placebo injection. The sequencing used peripheral blood, collected in a trial of Ad26.COV2.S vaccine versus placebo. Receptors were obtained from a person aged 18-65 years who received the Ad26.COV2.S COVID-19 vaccine or a placebo.

This clone has only a few counts. This sequence joins TRBV5-6 and TRBJ2-7; 9 bases align to TRBD1. The CDR3 totals 14 residues. Germline V gene lookup returns CDR1 SGHDT and CDR2 YYEEEE. Trimming at V came to 2 bases and at J to 7 bases, leaving 7 bases not matched to a gene. The CDR3 region is CASSFTGGKGEQYF. DNA for the CDR3: TGTGCCAGCAGCTTTACAGGGGGCAAGGGGGAGCAGTACTTC.

The chain employs TRBV4-1 and TRBJ2-1; 9 nucleotides agree with TRBD2. The CDR3 sequence is 16 residues long. The germline V gene encodes CDR1 MGHRA and CDR2 YSYEKL. V shed 0 bases and J 8 bases; nucleotides not matched to a gene: 8. CDR3 in DNA: TGCGCCAGCAGCCAAGATTGGCTAGCGGGAACCGATGAGCAGTTCTTC. Protein product: CASSQDWLAGTDEQFF.

The chain links TRBV18 to TRBJ1-4; weak D call: TRBD1 (6 bases). The length of the CDR3 is 17 residues. V was shortened by 3 bases and J by 0 bases, with 14 bases between the two germline ends. CDR1 and CDR2 from the germline V gene are KGHSH and LQKENI. The chain's CDR3 is CASSPGGRAATNEKLFF. CDR3 DNA sequence: TGTGCCAGCTCACCGGGGGGCAGGGCCGCAACTAATGAAAAACTGTTTTTT. Looking up the rest from reference TRBV18 and TRBJ1-4 gives the full variable domain: NAGVMQNPRHLVRRRGQEARLRCSPMKGHSHVYWYRQLPEEGLKFMVYLQKENIIDESGMPKERFSAEFPKEGPSILRIQQVVRGDSAAYFCASSPGGRAATNEKLFFGSGTQLSVL.

V usage is TRBV24-1 and J usage is TRBJ1-2; weak D call: TRBD1 (5 bases). V was cut by 3 bases and J by 8 bases, with 18 bases left in between. Germline loops: CDR1 KGHDR, CDR2 SFDVKD. This CDR3 region has 15 residues. CDR3: CATSDIGDPAGGYTF. The CDR3 DNA follows: TGTGCCACCAGTGATATCGGGGACCCGGCTGGGGGCTACACCTTC.

The chain carries TRBV24-1 and TRBJ1-5, with a possible D match to TRBD1 (6 bases). Deletions cut 3 bases from V and 4 bases from J, with 12 bases between. Germline CDR1 KGHDR, CDR2 SFDVKD. The CDR3 length is 15 residues. The CDR3 is CATSDATGPNQPQHF. CDR3 DNA: TGTGCCACCAGTGATGCGACAGGCCCAAATCAGCCCCAGCATTTT.

V is TRBV13 and J is TRBJ1-2; D may be TRBD1 (5 bases). The CDR3 has 16 residues. V lost 7 bases, J lost 0 bases, and 18 bases lay in between. CDR1 is PRHDT, CDR2 FYEKMQ, per germline (reference sequence). The chain's CDR3 is CASIRGPGGTNYGYTF. In DNA, the CDR3 is TGTGCCAGCATCCGCGGGCCCGGGGGGACTAACTATGGCTACACCTTC.

CDR3 DNA sequence: TGTGCCACCAGCACGCAAGAGACCCAGTACTTC. Its protein is CATSTQETQYF. The J gene is TRBJ2-5, the V gene TRBV15; no clear D. V was shortened by 4 bases and J by 2 bases, with 2 bases between the two germline ends. CDR1 is LNHNV and CDR2 is YYDKDF in the germline V gene (reference sequence). CDR3 length equals 11 residues.

The chain uses TRBV15 and TRBJ2-5; D possibly uses TRBD1 or TRBD2 (5 bases each). Per the germline V gene, CDR1 is LNHNV and CDR2 is YYDKDF (reference sequence). Trimming stripped 1 base from V and 5 bases from J, with 23 bases between. The CDR3 length is 18 residues. The CDR3 spells CATSRGRGALHLRETQYF. In DNA form, the CDR3 reads TGTGCCACCAGCAGAGGGCGAGGGGCCTTGCACCTAAGGGAGACCCAGTACTTC.

The chain is built from TRBV7-8 and TRBJ1-1; possibly TRBD1 for D (5 bases). V was trimmed by 3 bases and J by 1 base, leaving 18 bases between them. Per germline, CDR1 SGHVS and CDR2 FQNEAQ. The length of the CDR3 is 17 residues. CDR3 residues: CASSLGTPGGENTEAFF. DNA for the CDR3: TGTGCCAGCAGCTTGGGGACCCCGGGAGGGGAGAACACTGAAGCTTTCTTT.

V usage is TRBV18 and J usage is TRBJ1-6; D is undetermined. Germline CDR1 KGHSH, CDR2 LQKENI. Trimming pared 3 bases from V and 5 bases from J, leaving 11 bases between. This CDR3 contains 15 residues. Written as DNA, the CDR3 is TGTGCCAGCTCACCGGCACTCGGGGATAATTCACCCCTCCACTTT. Its translation is CASSPALGDNSPLHF.

In the case of this clone: Other DNA sequences in the sample encode the same CDR3. The chain is built from TRBV6-5 and TRBJ2-7, with 8 bases matching TRBD1. The CDR3 spans 13 residues. From germline, CDR1 is MNHEY and CDR2 SVGAGI. The J segment lost 2 bases and the V segment lost 6 bases, leaving 3 bases of the junction unmatched. CDR3 nucleotide sequence: TGTGCCAGCAGCCGGACAGGGACCTACGAGCAGTACTTC. Translated, it gives CASSRTGTYEQYF.

The chain is built from TRBV7-2 and TRBJ2-1; 9 nucleotides line up with TRBD2. The CDR3 consists of 15 residues. Trimming removed 5 bases from V and 9 bases from J; junction bases left unmatched: 11. The germline CDR1 and CDR2 sequences are SGHTA and FQGNSA. This CDR3 reads CASSRTSGQPFEQFF. In DNA, the CDR3 is TGTGCCAGCAGCCGTACTAGCGGGCAACCGTTTGAGCAGTTCTTC.

The V and J genes are TRBV20-1 and TRBJ2-1; D gene ambiguous. Germline V gene sequence: CDR1 DFQATT, CDR2 SNEGSKA (reference sequence). V lost 7 bases, J lost 6 bases, and 10 bases lay in between. The length of the CDR3 is 11 residues. The CDR3 protein is CSVPDLNEQFF. The CDR3 coding sequence is TGCAGTGTCCCGGACCTCAATGAGCAGTTCTTC.

CDR3 amino acids: CASSTGLAGAYEQYF. The CDR3 DNA reads TGTGCCAGCAGCACTGGACTAGCGGGAGCTTACGAGCAGTACTTC. The V gene is TRBV28, the J gene TRBJ2-7, with 13 bases aligning to TRBD2. The CDR3 is 15 residues long. Germline CDR1 and CDR2: MDHEN and SYDVKM. The junction had 6 bases not matched to a gene; V was cut back by 6 bases and J by 4 bases.

The genes are TRBV2 and TRBJ1-1; TRBD1 might be the D (6 bases). Trimming removed 6 bases from V and 6 bases from J, with 17 bases in between. Germline V gene sequence: CDR1 SNHLY, CDR2 FYNNEI. The CDR3 loop spans 14 amino acids. The CDR3 loop is CASRGRGSLAEAFF. The CDR3 DNA reads TGTGCCAGCAGGGGCAGGGGTAGTTTAGCTGAAGCTTTCTTT. Variable domain in full (rest from reference TRBV2 and TRBJ1-1): EPEVTQTPSHQVTQMGQEVILRCVPISNHLYFYWYRQILGQKVEFLVSFYNNEISEKSEIFDDQFSVERPDGSNFTLKIRSTKLEDSAMYFCASRGRGSLAEAFFGQGTRLTVV.

This chain uses TRBV27 with TRBJ2-6, with TRBD1 matching 7 bases. Trimming removed 5 bases from V and 3 bases from J; junction bases left unmatched: 10. Germline V gives CDR1 MNHEY, CDR2 SMNVEV (reference sequence). CDR3 length: 17 residues. The chain's CDR3 is CASSPTPTGSGANVLTF. The CDR3 DNA sequence: TGTGCCAGCAGTCCAACCCCGACAGGGAGTGGGGCCAACGTCCTGACTTTC.

The chain joins TRBV7-6 to TRBJ2-7; TRBD1 matches at 9 bases. Trimming took 4 bases from V and 3 from J; bases not matched to a gene: 13. Germline V gene lookup returns CDR1 SGHVS and CDR2 FNYEAQ. The CDR3 contains 17 residues. The chain's CDR3 is CASSSPGTGCPLYEQYF. In DNA form, the CDR3 reads TGTGCCAGCAGCTCGCCCGGGACAGGGTGCCCACTCTACGAGCAGTACTTC.

The chain uses TRBV7-8 and TRBJ2-7; 9 nucleotides line up with TRBD2. Trimming took 1 base from V and 6 from J; bases not matched to a gene: 13. This CDR3 region has 17 residues. Germline V gives CDR1 SGHVS, CDR2 FQNEAQ. The DNA of the CDR3 is TGTGCCAGCAGCTTAGAGTTTAGCGGGAGTTTTCGGGTCGAGCAGTACTTC. This sequence encodes CASSLEFSGSFRVEQYF.

The J gene is TRBJ1-6, the V gene TRBV5-1; tentative D call: TRBD1 (5 bases). The V and J ends lost 4 bases and 5 bases respectively, with 7 bases between them. The CDR3 has 13 residues. CDR1 and CDR2 from the germline V gene are SGHRS and YFSETQ. CDR3: CASSLRDNSPLHF. As DNA, the CDR3 is TGCGCCAGCAGCCTCAGGGATAATTCACCCCTCCACTTT.

The chain joins TRBV19 to TRBJ2-5; D not certain. The CDR3 totals 12 residues. CDR1 is LNHDA and CDR2 is SQIVND in the germline V gene (reference sequence). V shed 4 bases and J shed 5 bases, with 8 bases lying between them. In nucleotides, the CDR3 is TGTGCCAGTAGTAGAGATAGGGAGACCCAGTACTTC. Translating it yields CASSRDRETQYF.

Turning to this clone: In the same sample, other DNA sequences code for this CDR3. This rearrangement joins TRBV28 to TRBJ2-2; D gene uncertain. The V end was cut by 6 bases, the J end by 2 bases, with 4 bases between. Germline CDR1 and CDR2: MDHEN and SYDVKM. The CDR3 consists of 12 residues. CDR3 in DNA: TGTGCCAGCAGCTTCAACACCGGGGAGCTGTTTTTT. It codes for CASSFNTGELFF. The whole variable domain, remainder taken from reference TRBV28 and TRBJ2-2, is DVKVTQSSRYLVKRTGEKVFLECVQDMDHENMFWYRQDPGLGLRLIYFSYDVKMKEKGDIPEGYSVSREKKERFSLILESASTNQTSMYLCASSFNTGELFFGEGSRLTVL.